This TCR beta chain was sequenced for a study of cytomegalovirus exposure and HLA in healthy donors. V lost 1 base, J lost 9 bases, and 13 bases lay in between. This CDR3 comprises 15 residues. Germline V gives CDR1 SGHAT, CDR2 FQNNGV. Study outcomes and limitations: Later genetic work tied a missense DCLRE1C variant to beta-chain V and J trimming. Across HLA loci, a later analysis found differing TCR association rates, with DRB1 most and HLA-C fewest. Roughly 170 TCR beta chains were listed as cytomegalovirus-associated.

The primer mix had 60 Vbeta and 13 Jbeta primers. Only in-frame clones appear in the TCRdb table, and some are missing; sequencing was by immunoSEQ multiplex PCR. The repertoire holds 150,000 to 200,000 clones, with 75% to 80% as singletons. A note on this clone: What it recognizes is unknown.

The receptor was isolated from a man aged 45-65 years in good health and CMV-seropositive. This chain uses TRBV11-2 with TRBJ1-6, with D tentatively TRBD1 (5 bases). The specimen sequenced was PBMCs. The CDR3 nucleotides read TGTGCCAGCAGCTTAGTGGGGCAGGGAGGTTCACCCCTCCACTTT. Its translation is CASSLVGQGGSPLHF.